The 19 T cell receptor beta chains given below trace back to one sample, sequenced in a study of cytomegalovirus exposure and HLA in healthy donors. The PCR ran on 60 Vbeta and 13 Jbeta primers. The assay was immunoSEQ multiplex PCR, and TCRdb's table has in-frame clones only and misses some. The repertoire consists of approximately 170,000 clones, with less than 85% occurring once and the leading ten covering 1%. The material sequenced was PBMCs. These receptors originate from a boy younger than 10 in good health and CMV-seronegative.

The CDR3 coding sequence is TGTGCCAGCAGTACAAGGACTGTAGGTCACGACGAGCAGTACTTC. Its protein product is CASSTRTVGHDEQYF. The rearrangement joins TRBV6-1 to TRBJ2-7, with a tentative D call TRBD2 (5 bases). CDR3 length equals 15 residues. CDR1 and CDR2 (germline): MNHNS, SASEGT. V lost 5 bases and J lost 5, with 19 bases in between.

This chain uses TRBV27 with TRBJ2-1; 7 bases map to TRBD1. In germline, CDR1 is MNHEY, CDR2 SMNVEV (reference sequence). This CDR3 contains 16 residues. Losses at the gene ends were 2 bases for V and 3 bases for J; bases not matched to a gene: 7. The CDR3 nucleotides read TGTGCCAGCAGTTTAAGCCCCGGGACAGTCTACAATGAGCAGTTCTTC. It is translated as CASSLSPGTVYNEQFF.

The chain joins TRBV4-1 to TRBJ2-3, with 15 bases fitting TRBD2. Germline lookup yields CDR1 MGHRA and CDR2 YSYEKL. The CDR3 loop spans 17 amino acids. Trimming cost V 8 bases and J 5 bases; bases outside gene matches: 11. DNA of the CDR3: TGCGCCAGCTTTGGAGGAGGGACTAGCGGGAGGTTAGATACGCAGTATTTT. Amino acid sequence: CASFGGGTSGRLDTQYF.

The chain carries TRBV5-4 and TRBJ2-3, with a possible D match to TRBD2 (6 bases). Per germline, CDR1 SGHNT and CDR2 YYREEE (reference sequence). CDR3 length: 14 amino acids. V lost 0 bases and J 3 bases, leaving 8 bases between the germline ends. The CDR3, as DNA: TGTGCCAGCAGCTTGGCTAGCGAAACAGATACGCAGTATTTT. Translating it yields CASSLASETDTQYF.

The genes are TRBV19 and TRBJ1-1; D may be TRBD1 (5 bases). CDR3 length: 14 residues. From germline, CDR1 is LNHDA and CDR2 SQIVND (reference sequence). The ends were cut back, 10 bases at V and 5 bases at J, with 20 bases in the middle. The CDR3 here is CATGDWDRGTEAFF. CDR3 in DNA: TGTGCCACCGGGGACTGGGATCGCGGGACTGAAGCTTTCTTT. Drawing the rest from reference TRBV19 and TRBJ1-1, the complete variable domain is DGGITQSPKYLFRKEGQNVTLSCEQNLNHDAMYWYRQDPGQGLRLIYYSQIVNDFQKGDIAEGYSVSREKKESFPLTVTSAQKNPTAFYLCATGDWDRGTEAFFGQGTRLTVV.

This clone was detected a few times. CDR3 in amino acids: CAWSYGGSPLHF. The CDR3 DNA follows: TGTGCCTGGAGTTACGGCGGGTCACCCCTCCACTTT. J is TRBJ1-6 and V is TRBV30; no clear D. There are 12 residues in the CDR3. Trimming left V 2 bases short and J 10 bases short, with 9 bases between. Germline CDR1 reads GTSNPN; CDR2 reads SVGIG (reference sequence).

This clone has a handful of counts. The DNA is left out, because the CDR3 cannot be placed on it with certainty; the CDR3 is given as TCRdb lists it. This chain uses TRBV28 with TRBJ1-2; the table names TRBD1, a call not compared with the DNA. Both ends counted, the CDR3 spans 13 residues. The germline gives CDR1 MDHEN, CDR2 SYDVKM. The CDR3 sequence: CASSLWGQGADTF.

This CDR3 reads CASSPDREYGYTF. The CDR3 DNA reads as TGTGCCAGCTCACCGGACAGGGAATATGGCTACACCTTC. This rearrangement joins TRBV18 to TRBJ1-2, with 8 bases fitting TRBD1. Losses at the gene ends were 3 bases for V and 5 bases for J; bases not matched to a gene: 2. Looked up from germline, CDR1 is KGHSH and CDR2 is LQKENI. CDR3 length: 13 residues.

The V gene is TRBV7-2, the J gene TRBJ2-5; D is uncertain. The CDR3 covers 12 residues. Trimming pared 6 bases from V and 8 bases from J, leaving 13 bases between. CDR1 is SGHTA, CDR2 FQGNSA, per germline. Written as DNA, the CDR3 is TGTGCCAGCAGTGGCGGTGCCGGAACCCAGTACTTC. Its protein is CASSGGAGTQYF.

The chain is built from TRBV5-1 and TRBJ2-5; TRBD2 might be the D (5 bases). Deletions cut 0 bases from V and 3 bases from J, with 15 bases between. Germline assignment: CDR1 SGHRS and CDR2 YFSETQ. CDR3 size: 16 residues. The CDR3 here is CASSLAIERREETQYF. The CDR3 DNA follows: TGCGCCAGCAGCTTGGCCATCGAAAGGCGGGAAGAGACCCAGTACTTC.

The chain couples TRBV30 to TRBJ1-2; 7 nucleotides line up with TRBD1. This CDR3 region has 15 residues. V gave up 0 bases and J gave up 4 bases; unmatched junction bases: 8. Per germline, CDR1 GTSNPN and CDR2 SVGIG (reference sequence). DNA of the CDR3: TGTGCCTGGAGTGTATTGTCAGGGGGAGGCTATGGCTACACCTTC. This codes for CAWSVLSGGGYGYTF.

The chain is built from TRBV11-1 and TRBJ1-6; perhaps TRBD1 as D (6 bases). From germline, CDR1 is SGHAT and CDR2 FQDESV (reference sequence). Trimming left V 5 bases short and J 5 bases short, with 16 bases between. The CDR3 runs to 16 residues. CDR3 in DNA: TGTGCCAGCAGCCGGACATTCAGGGGTGATAATTCACCCCTCCACTTT. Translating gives CASSRTFRGDNSPLHF.

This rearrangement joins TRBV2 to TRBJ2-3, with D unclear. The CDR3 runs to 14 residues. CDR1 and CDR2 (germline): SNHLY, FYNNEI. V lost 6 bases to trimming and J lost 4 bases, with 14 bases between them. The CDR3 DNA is TGTGCCAGCAGGGCCCGAGGTTTGGCAGATACGCAGTATTTT. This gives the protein CASRARGLADTQYF.

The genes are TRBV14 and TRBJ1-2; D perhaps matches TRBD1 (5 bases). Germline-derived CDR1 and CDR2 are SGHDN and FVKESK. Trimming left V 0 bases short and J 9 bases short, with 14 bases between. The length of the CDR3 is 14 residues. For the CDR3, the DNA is TGTGCCAGCAGCCAAGACTACCGGGGGGTATGCTACACCTTC. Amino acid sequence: CASSQDYRGVCYTF.

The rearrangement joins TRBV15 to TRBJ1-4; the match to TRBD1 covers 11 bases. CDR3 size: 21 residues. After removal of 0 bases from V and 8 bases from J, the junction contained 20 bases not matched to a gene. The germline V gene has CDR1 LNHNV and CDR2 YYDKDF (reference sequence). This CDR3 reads CATSRDRRTGGFAPPKEKLFF. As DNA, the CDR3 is TGTGCCACCAGCAGAGATAGGAGGACAGGGGGCTTTGCGCCCCCCAAGGAAAAACTGTTTTTT.

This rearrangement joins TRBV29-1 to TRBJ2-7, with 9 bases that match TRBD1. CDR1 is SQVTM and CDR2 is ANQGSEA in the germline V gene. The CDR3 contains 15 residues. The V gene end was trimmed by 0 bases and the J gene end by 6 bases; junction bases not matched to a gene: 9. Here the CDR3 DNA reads TGCAGCGTTGAAGATCGAACAGGGGGCGTCATCGAGCAGTACTTC. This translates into CSVEDRTGGVIEQYF.

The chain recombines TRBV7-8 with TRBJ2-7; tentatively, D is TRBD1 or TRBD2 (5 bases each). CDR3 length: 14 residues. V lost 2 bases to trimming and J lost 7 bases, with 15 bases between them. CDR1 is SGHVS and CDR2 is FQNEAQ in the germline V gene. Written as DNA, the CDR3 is TGTGCCAGCAGCTTATCCACGGGGCGACGGGAGCAGTACGTC. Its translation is CASSLSTGRREQYV.

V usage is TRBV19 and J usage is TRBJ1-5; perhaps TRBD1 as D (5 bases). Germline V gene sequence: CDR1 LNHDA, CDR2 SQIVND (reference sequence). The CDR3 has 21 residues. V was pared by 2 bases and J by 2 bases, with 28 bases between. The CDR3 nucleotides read TGTGCCAGTAGTATATACCCCAACGTAGTCCCCAGGGTGCCCGGCAATCAGCCCCAGCATTTT. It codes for CASSIYPNVVPRVPGNQPQHF.

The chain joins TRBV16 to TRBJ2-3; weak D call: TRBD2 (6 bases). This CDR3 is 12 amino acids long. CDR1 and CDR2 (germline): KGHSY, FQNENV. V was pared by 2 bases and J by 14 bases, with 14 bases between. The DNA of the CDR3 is TGTGCCAGCAGCCAAGCGGGACCCTCCCCGTATTTT. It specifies CASSQAGPSPYF.